The rows below give T cell receptor beta chains drawn from one sample of a study of T-cell reconstitution after alpha-beta-depleted transplantation in children. MiXCR, applied by TCRdb to the PCR reads, yields one record per CDR3 protein. Among fewer than 500,000 distinct CDR3 sequences listed, over 40% were seen once. This specimen was PBMCs, taken before TCRalphabeta/CD19-depleted stem cell transplant. The receptors here all came from a girl aged 2 to 9 with aplastic anemia, due to receive a stem cell transplant. CDR3s include the opening cysteine and the closing phenylalanine or tryptophan. The D gene is left open where the match is weak. Size is stated for part of the rows, as once, few or many counts, or as a class when the clone is expanded.

j_call: TRBJ2-5
v_call: TRBV28
d_call: -
clone_size: -
cdr3_nt: TGTGCCAGCAGTTTGGCCTCTACGGGTTTGAGGCACCCGTACTTC
cdr3_aa: CASSLASTGLRHPYF

j_call: TRBJ1-1
v_call: TRBV7-6
d_call: -
clone_size: many
cdr3_nt: TGTGCCAGCAGCTTACAGGGTAGGGGGAACACTGAAGCTTTCTTT
cdr3_aa: CASSLQGRGNTEAFF

j_call: TRBJ2-7
v_call: TRBV27
d_call: TRBD2
clone_size: few
cdr3_nt: TGTGCCAGCAGCTCCTTAGCGGGGGCCTCCTACGAGCAGTACTTC
cdr3_aa: CASSSLAGASYEQYF

j_call: TRBJ2-7
v_call: TRBV20-1
d_call: -
clone_size: -
cdr3_nt: TGCAGTGCTAGAAGGCCCCTTTTGGAGCCGGACGAGCAGTACTTC
cdr3_aa: CSARRPLLEPDEQYF

j_call: TRBJ2-1
v_call: TRBV12-3/TRBV12-4
d_call: -
clone_size: many
cdr3_nt: TGTGCCAGCAGCCCGGAGGCGGTTTCTTTAGGTTATGAGCAGTTCTTC
cdr3_aa: CASSPEAVSLGYEQFF

j_call: TRBJ1-5
v_call: TRBV7-6
d_call: -
clone_size: many
cdr3_nt: TGTGCCAGCAGTTCAGGGAGAGAGCAGCCCCAGCATTTT
cdr3_aa: CASSSGREQPQHF

j_call: TRBJ2-7
v_call: TRBV20-1
d_call: -
clone_size: -
cdr3_nt: TGCAGTGCTAGAGATCAAGCGCGGGCCTACGAGCAGTACTTC
cdr3_aa: CSARDQARAYEQYF

j_call: TRBJ2-7
v_call: TRBV4-3
d_call: TRBD1
clone_size: few
cdr3_nt: TGCGCCCCCAGGGGGCAGTCCTACGAGCAGTACTTC
cdr3_aa: CAPRGQSYEQYF

j_call: TRBJ2-5
v_call: TRBV10-3
d_call: TRBD2
clone_size: -
cdr3_nt: TGTGCCATCAGTGAGAGCGGGAGCGGAGAGACCCAGTACTTC
cdr3_aa: CAISESGSGETQYF

j_call: TRBJ1-1
v_call: TRBV6-2/TRBV6-3
d_call: TRBD1
clone_size: many
cdr3_nt: TGTGCCAGCAGTATGACAGGGGGCCGGGGCACTGAAGCTTTCTTT
cdr3_aa: CASSMTGGRGTEAFF

j_call: TRBJ2-5
v_call: TRBV20-1
d_call: TRBD2
clone_size: many
cdr3_nt: TGCAGTGCTAGAGATCTGGGAGGCGGGAGGGACCAAGAGACCCAGTACTTC
cdr3_aa: CSARDLGGGRDQETQYF

j_call: TRBJ1-2
v_call: TRBV7-6
d_call: TRBD1
clone_size: -
cdr3_nt: TGTGCCAGCAGGGACGACAGGGGCTTGAGTAACTATGGCTACACCTTC
cdr3_aa: CASRDDRGLSNYGYTF

j_call: TRBJ2-7
v_call: TRBV3-1
d_call: TRBD2
clone_size: few
cdr3_nt: TGTGCCACCTCCCTAAGGACTAGCGGGGTTTACGAGCAGTACTTC
cdr3_aa: CATSLRTSGVYEQYF

j_call: TRBJ2-3
v_call: TRBV5-1
d_call: -
clone_size: -
cdr3_nt: TGCGCCAGCAGCAACAGCGAGGCAGATACGCAGTATTTT
cdr3_aa: CASSNSEADTQYF

j_call: TRBJ1-1
v_call: TRBV27
d_call: TRBD1
clone_size: -
cdr3_nt: TGTGCCAGCAGTTTCGTTAGGACAGGGGTCTCAAACACTGAAGCTTTCTTT
cdr3_aa: CASSFVRTGVSNTEAFF

j_call: TRBJ2-7
v_call: TRBV5-6
d_call: TRBD2
clone_size: -
cdr3_nt: TGTGCCAGCAGCTTGCCTCGGACTAGCGGGGGCTACGAGCAGTACTTC
cdr3_aa: CASSLPRTSGGYEQYF

j_call: TRBJ2-7
v_call: TRBV7-9
d_call: -
clone_size: many
cdr3_nt: TGTGCCAGCAGCTTATACCCTTCCTACGAGCAGTACTTC
cdr3_aa: CASSLYPSYEQYF